Below are 25 T cell receptor beta chains sequenced from a single sample in a study of T cell responses to AZD1222 COVID-19 vaccine. Assay used: immunoSEQ multiplex PCR; TCRdb lists only in-frame clones, some missing. This table has about 140,000 clones, approximately 93% appearing once. Specimen: peripheral blood, collected on day 0 of AZD1222 vaccination. Source of these receptors: an adult in good health.

This sequence joins TRBV28 and TRBJ1-1, with a tentative D call TRBD1 (6 bases). V was cut by 3 bases and J by 0 bases, with 14 bases left in between. CDR1 and CDR2 (germline): MDHEN, SYDVKM. This CDR3 comprises 16 residues. The CDR3 region is CASSFRGGGVNTEAFF. As DNA, the CDR3 is TGTGCCAGCAGTTTCAGGGGCGGTGGGGTGAACACTGAAGCTTTCTTT.

This clone was recorded once. V gene TRBV30 combines with J gene TRBJ1-2, with D perhaps matching TRBD1 (5 bases). This CDR3 is 14 amino acids long. Germline CDR1 and CDR2: GTSNPN and SVGIG (reference sequence). V dropped 5 bases and J dropped 1 base, with 14 bases sitting between them. CDR3 sequence (DNA): TGTGCCTGGCAGCGCGGACACCATAACTATGGCTACACCTTC. Translated: CAWQRGHHNYGYTF.

The chain employs TRBV19 and TRBJ1-5; perhaps TRBD1 as D (6 bases). Germline V lookup: CDR1 LNHDA, CDR2 SQIVND (reference sequence). Deletions cut 4 bases from V and 6 bases from J, with 16 bases between. CDR3 length: 15 residues. CDR3 sequence (DNA): TGTGCCAGTAGTACCCCCGACAGGCTGGGTCAGCCCCAGCATTTT. Protein sequence: CASSTPDRLGQPQHF.

The chain couples TRBV11-2 to TRBJ2-7; D may correspond to TRBD1 or TRBD2 (5 bases each). The CDR3 has 12 residues. V shed 4 bases and J shed 1 base, with 5 bases lying between them. From germline, CDR1 is SGHAT and CDR2 FQNNGV. DNA of the CDR3: TGTGCCAGCAGCTGGGGGTCCTACGAGCAGTACTTC. It encodes CASSWGSYEQYF.

The V call is TRBV5-1, the J call TRBJ1-2; 9 nucleotides line up with TRBD1. CDR3 length equals 14 residues. Germline V lookup: CDR1 SGHRS, CDR2 YFSETQ. V trimming: 0 bases; J trimming: 7 bases; junction bases outside the gene matches: 4. Here the CDR3 reads CASSLGDRDGGYTF. Written as DNA, the CDR3 is TGCGCCAGCAGCTTGGGGGACAGGGATGGTGGCTACACCTTC.

The chain has TRBV7-2 and TRBJ1-2, with D uncertain. Germline CDR1 and CDR2: SGHTA and FQGNSA. Trimming pared 1 base from V and 1 base from J, leaving 10 bases between. This CDR3 is built from 15 residues. The DNA of the CDR3 is TGTGCCAGCAGCTTAGAGACCATTGGTAACTATGGCTACACCTTC. It yields the protein CASSLETIGNYGYTF.

The chain links TRBV29-1 to TRBJ2-7; weak D call: TRBD2 (6 bases). Per germline, CDR1 SQVTM and CDR2 ANQGSEA. V was clipped by 1 base and J by 7 bases, with 23 bases between them. This CDR3 region has 16 residues. CDR3 sequence reads: CSVEVGQEGSAGEQYF. The CDR3 nucleotides read TGCAGCGTTGAAGTGGGGCAAGAGGGTTCGGCGGGGGAGCAGTACTTC.

This clone has only one observation. The chain employs TRBV24-1 and TRBJ1-1; 7 nucleotides match TRBD1. Unmatched junction bases numbered 4, after V lost 9 bases and J lost 1 base. This CDR3 has 13 amino acids. CDR1 is KGHDR, CDR2 SFDVKD, per germline. The CDR3 protein is CATRQGGNTEAFF. The CDR3 DNA follows: TGTGCCACCCGACAGGGTGGGAACACTGAAGCTTTCTTT.

This sequence joins TRBV24-1 and TRBJ2-1; D possibly corresponds to TRBD1 (6 bases). The V gene's germline CDR1 is KGHDR and CDR2 SFDVKD. The V gene lost 6 bases and the J gene lost 6 bases, with 14 bases spanning the gap. The CDR3 covers 14 residues. For the CDR3, the DNA is TGTGCCACCAGTTGGCAGGGGAGAAGCAATGAGCAGTTCTTC. It is translated as CATSWQGRSNEQFF.

The chain carries TRBV19 and TRBJ1-5; TRBD1 might be the D (5 bases). Trimming took off 3 bases at V and 0 bases at J, with 9 bases between the two ends. The CDR3 has 15 residues. Germline V gives CDR1 LNHDA, CDR2 SQIVND (reference sequence). CDR3 sequence: CASSMGQASNQPQHF. CDR3 DNA sequence: TGTGCCAGTAGTATGGGGCAGGCTAGCAATCAGCCCCAGCATTTT.

The chain recombines TRBV5-8 with TRBJ2-1, with 7 bases that match TRBD1. From germline, CDR1 is SGHTS and CDR2 YDEGEE. The CDR3 is made up of 16 amino acids. V gave up 0 bases and J gave up 4 bases; unmatched junction bases: 7. CDR3 region: CASSLGRQGWYNEQFF. The CDR3 DNA reads as TGTGCCAGCAGCTTGGGGCGACAGGGATGGTACAATGAGCAGTTCTTC.

The chain joins TRBV15 to TRBJ1-1, with TRBD1 identical over 8 bases. After removal of 5 bases from V and 7 bases from J, the junction contained 9 bases not matched to a gene. The V gene's germline CDR1 is LNHNV and CDR2 YYDKDF (reference sequence). The CDR3 consists of 14 residues. In nucleotides, the CDR3 is TGTGCCACCAGCCCCATGACAGGGGCCCTTGAAGCTTTCTTT. The encoded protein is CATSPMTGALEAFF.

The rearrangement links TRBV19 to TRBJ2-1; 10 bases map to TRBD2. Per germline, CDR1 LNHDA and CDR2 SQIVND (reference sequence). Trimming removed 1 base from V and 3 bases from J; junction bases left unmatched: 3. This CDR3 contains 16 residues. CDR3 amino acids: CASSIAGLADYNEQFF. CDR3 DNA: TGTGCCAGTAGTATAGCTGGACTAGCGGACTACAATGAGCAGTTCTTC.

The chain is built from TRBV29-1 and TRBJ1-2; D is possibly TRBD1 (5 bases). This CDR3 has 13 residues. Deletions cut 4 bases from V and 3 bases from J, with 12 bases between. Germline-derived CDR1 and CDR2 are SQVTM and ANQGSEA. CDR3 bases: TGCAGCGTTGGGGAAGGGGTCGACTATGGCTACACCTTC. This sequence encodes CSVGEGVDYGYTF.

This chain connects TRBV2 to TRBJ1-5, with D maybe TRBD1 (5 bases). Germline V gives CDR1 SNHLY, CDR2 FYNNEI. With 7 bases removed from V and 2 bases from J, the gap between germline ends came to 9 bases. The CDR3 runs to 13 residues. DNA for the CDR3: TGTGCCAGCACTGGACATGGCAATCAGCCCCAGCATTTT. Translation: CASTGHGNQPQHF.

The chain combines TRBV12-3 or TRBV12-4 with TRBJ1-1, with D hard to call. The CDR3 consists of 13 residues. Trimming stripped 3 bases from V and 0 bases from J, with 5 bases between. The CDR3 coding sequence is TGTGCCAGCAGTTTCTACTTGAACACTGAAGCTTTCTTT. It translates to CASSFYLNTEAFF.

The chain uses TRBV5-1 and TRBJ2-4; the match to TRBD2 covers 11 bases. V dropped 3 bases and J dropped 0; count of bases not matched to a gene: 5. CDR1 and CDR2 (germline): SGHRS, YFSETQ. The CDR3 extends over 17 amino acids. The CDR3 DNA reads TGCGCCAGCAGCTCGGGACTAGCGGAACTAGCCAAAAACATTCAGTACTTC. It encodes CASSSGLAELAKNIQYF. The variable domain in full, with the rest retrieved from reference TRBV5-1 and TRBJ2-4, is KAGVTQTPRYLIKTRGQQVTLSCSPISGHRSVSWYQQTPGQGLQFLFEYFSETQRNKGNFPGRFSGRQFSNSRSEMNVSTLELGDSALYLCASSSGLAELAKNIQYFGAGTRLSVL.

This chain links TRBV18 with TRBJ1-3; the D is unclear. Germline V gene sequence: CDR1 KGHSH, CDR2 LQKENI. The CDR3 has 16 residues. V was clipped by 2 bases and J by 2 bases, with 13 bases between them. As DNA, the CDR3 is TGTGCCAGCTCACCAAAGATGTTATTAGCTGGAAACACCATATATTTT. Its translation is CASSPKMLLAGNTIYF. Complete variable domain (other parts from reference TRBV18 and TRBJ1-3): NAGVMQNPRHLVRRRGQEARLRCSPMKGHSHVYWYRQLPEEGLKFMVYLQKENIIDESGMPKERFSAEFPKEGPSILRIQQVVRGDSAAYFCASSPKMLLAGNTIYFGEGSWLTVV.

This clone was observed many times. This chain connects TRBV5-4 to TRBJ2-1, with D possibly being TRBD1 (6 bases). Between the trimmed V and J ends, which lost 0 bases and 2 bases, there was a span of 9 bases. From germline, CDR1 is SGHNT and CDR2 YYREEE (reference sequence). The CDR3 extends over 15 amino acids. The CDR3 is CASSLDGQTYNEQFF. In nucleotides, the CDR3 is TGTGCCAGCAGCTTGGACGGACAGACCTACAATGAGCAGTTCTTC.

The rearrangement joins TRBV9 to TRBJ2-3; no firm D call. The CDR3 consists of 14 residues. The V gene lost 0 bases and the J gene lost 2 bases, with 7 bases spanning the gap. The germline V gene has CDR1 SGDLS and CDR2 YYNGEE. This chain's CDR3 is CASSVETITDTQYF. DNA for the CDR3: TGTGCCAGCAGCGTAGAAACAATCACAGATACGCAGTATTTT.

This sequence joins TRBV30 and TRBJ1-5, with no clear D. With 3 bases removed from V and 3 bases from J, the gap between germline ends came to 9 bases. This CDR3 has 13 residues. Germline V gene data show CDR1 as GTSNPN and CDR2 as SVGIG (reference sequence). Here the CDR3 reads CAWSRNLNQPQHF. Here the CDR3 DNA reads TGTGCCTGGAGCAGGAACCTCAATCAGCCCCAGCATTTT.

The chain joins TRBV2 to TRBJ2-7, with 7 bases aligning to TRBD2. V shed 4 bases and J 0 bases; nucleotides not matched to a gene: 3. The CDR3 is 14 residues long. Germline V CDR1 and CDR2: SNHLY, FYNNEI. The DNA for the CDR3 is TGTGCCAGCAGTGGGGGGGGACCCTCCTACGAGCAGTACTTC. It encodes CASSGGGPSYEQYF.

This clone was seen only a few times. The gene calls are TRBV28 and TRBJ1-2; D might be TRBD1 (5 bases). Trimming cost V 1 base and J 8 bases, with 14 bases left between them. The CDR3 runs to 14 residues. Germline V CDR1 and CDR2: MDHEN, SYDVKM. The CDR3 spells CASSLSQGPRGYTF. The CDR3 DNA sequence: TGTGCCAGCAGTTTATCTCAGGGTCCTCGGGGCTACACCTTC.

The J gene is TRBJ2-1, the V gene TRBV24-1, with 8 bases lining up with TRBD1. Germline V gene data show CDR1 as KGHDR and CDR2 as SFDVKD. V lost 0 bases to trimming and J lost 9 bases; unmatched junction nucleotides: 3. CDR3 length equals 14 residues. CDR3 nucleotides: TGTGCCACCAGTGATTTGGGACAGGGAGGTGAGCAGTTCTTC. This encodes CATSDLGQGGEQFF.

This chain joins TRBV7-8 and TRBJ1-3; possibly TRBD1 for D (6 bases). CDR3 length: 15 residues. Trimming took 1 base from V and 3 from J, leaving 10 bases between them. Germline CDR1 and CDR2: SGHVS and FQNEAQ. The DNA for the CDR3 is TGTGCCAGCAGCTTAGGGGGGCTAGGTGGAAACACCATATATTTT. Its protein product is CASSLGGLGGNTIYF.